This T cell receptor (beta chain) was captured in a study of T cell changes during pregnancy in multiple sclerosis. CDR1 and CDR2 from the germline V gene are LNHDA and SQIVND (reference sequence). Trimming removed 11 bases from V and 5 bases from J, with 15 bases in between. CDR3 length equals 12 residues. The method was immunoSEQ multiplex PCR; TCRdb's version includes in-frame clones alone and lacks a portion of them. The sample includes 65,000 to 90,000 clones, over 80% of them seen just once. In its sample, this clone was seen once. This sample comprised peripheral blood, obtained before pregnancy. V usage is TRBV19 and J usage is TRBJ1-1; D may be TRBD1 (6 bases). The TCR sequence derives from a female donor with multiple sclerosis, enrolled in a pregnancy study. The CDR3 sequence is CASQGYRTEAFF. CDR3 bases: TGTGCCTCTCAGGGGTACCGGACTGAAGCTTTCTTT.